Sequencing of this TCR beta chain was carried out in a study of response to subunit inactivated influenza vaccine. Each CDR3 protein is one row after TCRdb ran MiXCR on the RT-PCR reads. The table shows roughly 700,000 distinct CDR3 sequences, with 11% to 15% occurring only once. General study findings and limits: Seasonal influenza vaccination, on each occasion, was suggested by the authors to recruit few new T cells.

A word on this clonotype: As yet, its antigen is unknown.

V lost 2 bases, J lost 11 bases, and 22 bases lay in between. The V gene's germline CDR1 is SGHTA and CDR2 FQGNSA. The CDR3 runs 17 residues. The clonotype was recovered from a man in his fifties or sixties who received an inactivated influenza vaccine. J is TRBJ1-6 and V is TRBV7-2; D ambiguous. The sample was PBMCs from blood, taken about 14 days before vaccination. The DNA for the CDR3 is TGTGCCAGCAGCTTATCGGGGAGGGTCGCACCTGGGACACCCCTCCACTTT. Translating it yields CASSLSGRVAPGTPLHF.